The 20 T cell receptor beta chains given below trace back to one sample, sequenced in a study of blood T cell repertoires in COVID-19. Here immunoSEQ multiplex PCR was the method, and the copy in TCRdb shows in-frame clones only, minus some. The sample has a few hundred thousand clones, around 84% seen once. Sequences were obtained from peripheral blood. The origin of the receptors is a woman under 30 with acute or convalescent COVID-19.

The genes are TRBV7-2 and TRBJ2-1; D is possibly TRBD2 (6 bases). This CDR3 is 13 amino acids long. Trimming removed 6 bases from V and 15 bases from J, with 21 bases in between. CDR1 and CDR2 (germline): SGHTA, FQGNSA. CDR3 nucleotide sequence: TGTGCCAGCAGACAGGTAGGCCGGGACTGGAGGTTCTTC. Encoded protein: CASRQVGRDWRFF.

The CDR3 region is CASSIPQGNYGYTF. CDR3 DNA: TGTGCCAGTAGTATACCACAGGGGAACTATGGCTACACCTTC. V gene TRBV19 combines with J gene TRBJ1-2, with 7 bases fitting TRBD1. V lost 2 bases and J lost 2; bases outside the gene matches: 2. The CDR3 contains 14 residues. Germline CDR1 is LNHDA and CDR2 is SQIVND (reference sequence).

The J gene is TRBJ2-6, the V gene TRBV6-5; D remains unclear. CDR3 length equals 13 residues. The germline V and J ends were trimmed by 4 bases and 4 bases, with 5 bases remaining between them. CDR1 MNHEY and CDR2 SVGAGI come from the germline V gene. The CDR3 sequence: CASSSSGANVLTF. The CDR3 nucleotides are TGTGCCAGCAGTTCATCCGGGGCCAACGTCCTGACTTTC.

The genes are TRBV2 and TRBJ1-1; 10 bases align to TRBD1. Trimming at V came to 7 bases and at J to 0 bases, leaving 5 bases not matched to a gene. CDR1 and CDR2 (germline): SNHLY, FYNNEI. The CDR3 contains 15 residues. CDR3 nucleotides: TGTGCCAGCAACCGACAGGGGGCCCTGAACACTGAAGCTTTCTTT. This encodes CASNRQGALNTEAFF.

CDR3 loop: CASSYSPSGTSEQYF. CDR3 coding DNA: TGTGCCAGCAGTTACTCTCCTAGCGGGACCTCCGAGCAGTACTTC. The gene calls are TRBV6-5 and TRBJ2-7, with 9 positions matching TRBD2. This CDR3 spans 15 amino acids. Trimming cost V 0 bases and J 6 bases; bases outside gene matches: 6. Germline V gene data show CDR1 as MNHEY and CDR2 as SVGAGI.

The J gene is TRBJ2-3, the V gene TRBV6-1; TRBD2 might be the D (6 bases). The V gene's germline CDR1 is MNHNS and CDR2 SASEGT. The CDR3 length is 15 residues. V dropped 2 bases and J dropped 5 bases, with 14 bases sitting between them. CDR3 protein: CASSESTGEVDTQYF. The CDR3 DNA reads as TGTGCCAGCAGTGAATCTACGGGAGAGGTAGATACGCAGTATTTT.

The count of this clone is one. The chain uses TRBV20-1 and TRBJ2-3; 7 bases are shared with TRBD1. The V gene end was trimmed by 3 bases and the J gene end by 0 bases; junction bases not matched to a gene: 15. The CDR3 spans 18 residues. Germline V gene sequence: CDR1 DFQATT, CDR2 SNEGSKA (reference sequence). This CDR3 is CSASEWTGTTSSTDTQYF. DNA of the CDR3: TGCAGTGCTAGTGAGTGGACAGGTACTACCTCTAGCACAGATACGCAGTATTTT.

J is TRBJ1-6 and V is TRBV9; D is possibly TRBD1 (5 bases). V was pared by 7 bases and J by 8 bases, with 16 bases between. The germline V gene has CDR1 SGDLS and CDR2 YYNGEE. The CDR3 is made up of 14 amino acids. CDR3 in DNA: TGTGCCAGCGCGGATGGGGCCCTGGATTCACCCCTCCACTTT. It codes for CASADGALDSPLHF.

The chain employs TRBV4-2 and TRBJ2-5; 16 bases match TRBD2. Per the germline V gene, CDR1 is LGHNA and CDR2 is YNFKEQ. The CDR3 extends over 16 amino acids. The V and J ends lost 4 bases and 7 bases, in that order; junction bases with no gene match: 6. CDR3 DNA: TGTGCCAGCAGCCCCGGGACTAGCGGGGGGGGCGGGACCCAGTACTTC. Translated: CASSPGTSGGGGTQYF.

In its sample, this clone was seen a few times. The chain links TRBV6-5 to TRBJ1-5; 8 bases are a match to TRBD1. Germline V lookup: CDR1 MNHEY, CDR2 SVGAGI. The CDR3 length is 15 residues. Unmatched junction bases numbered 2, after V lost 2 bases and J lost 2 bases. As DNA, the CDR3 is TGTGCCAGCAGTTACCTGGACAGGGGCAATCAGCCCCAGCATTTT. Translated: CASSYLDRGNQPQHF.

V usage is TRBV27 and J usage is TRBJ1-4; tentative D call: TRBD1 (5 bases). This CDR3 region has 17 residues. V was cut by 7 bases and J by 8 bases, with 26 bases left in between. CDR1 MNHEY and CDR2 SMNVEV come from the germline V gene (reference sequence). CDR3 sequence: CASTIREGGVAQEKLFF. CDR3 DNA sequence: TGTGCCAGCACTATTAGAGAGGGAGGGGTGGCTCAAGAAAAACTGTTTTTT.

V and J are TRBV9 and TRBJ1-1; D ambiguous. The V end was cut by 1 base, the J end by 0 bases, with 4 bases between. The CDR3 has 13 residues. Germline V gene lookup returns CDR1 SGDLS and CDR2 YYNGEE. DNA for the CDR3: TGTGCCAGCAGCGTATCGGTGAACACTGAAGCTTTCTTT. It yields the protein CASSVSVNTEAFF. Full variable domain (rest looked up from reference TRBV9 and TRBJ1-1): DSGVTQTPKHLITATGQRVTLRCSPRSGDLSVYWYQQSLDQGLQFLIQYYNGEERAKGNILERFSAQQFPDLHSELNLSSLELGDSALYFCASSVSVNTEAFFGQGTRLTVV.

The gene calls are TRBV6-5 and TRBJ1-4; D gene ambiguous. The CDR3 totals 15 residues. CDR1 is MNHEY and CDR2 is SVGAGI in the germline V gene. V was trimmed by 6 bases and J by 3 bases, leaving 14 bases between them. CDR3 residues: CASRRRPNPNEKLFF. The DNA of the CDR3 is TGTGCCAGCAGGCGGAGACCCAATCCTAATGAAAAACTGTTTTTT.

This clone was counted a single time. The CDR3 DNA reads as TGTGCCAGCAGCTCGGCGGGGGTGTCCTATGGCTACACCTTC. This translates into CASSSAGVSYGYTF. This chain connects TRBV7-9 to TRBJ1-2, with a possible D match to TRBD1 (5 bases). V dropped 4 bases and J dropped 4 bases, with 13 bases sitting between them. The CDR3 loop spans 14 amino acids. Germline V lookup: CDR1 SEHNR, CDR2 FQNEAQ (reference sequence).

The chain has TRBV19 and TRBJ1-2, with TRBD1 as a possible D gene (5 bases). V lost 7 bases and J 5 bases, leaving 17 bases between the germline ends. The CDR3 spans 14 residues. CDR1 LNHDA and CDR2 SQIVND come from the germline V gene (reference sequence). CDR3 nucleotides: TGTGCCAGTACGTTTACACACGGGGGGTATGGCTACACCTTC. As protein: CASTFTHGGYGYTF.

The chain carries TRBV6-5 and TRBJ2-2; the D is unclear. The CDR3 sequence is 15 residues long. The V end lost 6 bases, the J end lost 1 base, and 12 bases lay between the germline ends. Germline assignment: CDR1 MNHEY and CDR2 SVGAGI. The CDR3 spells CASSYGDVNTGELFF. In DNA, the CDR3 is TGTGCCAGCAGCTACGGAGACGTGAACACCGGGGAGCTGTTTTTT.

V gene TRBV2 combines with J gene TRBJ2-3; D is possibly TRBD2 (6 bases). The ends were cut back, 8 bases at V and 2 bases at J, with 11 bases in the middle. Germline V gene sequence: CDR1 SNHLY, CDR2 FYNNEI. The CDR3 length is 13 residues. This CDR3 is CASSGLTTDTQYF. Written as DNA, the CDR3 is TGTGCCAGCTCGGGACTGACCACAGATACGCAGTATTTT.

The chain is built from TRBV30 and TRBJ2-2; the D is unclear. The germline V gene encodes CDR1 GTSNPN and CDR2 SVGIG (reference sequence). The ends were cut back, 2 bases at V and 5 bases at J, with 15 bases in the middle. The CDR3 is 15 residues long. In DNA form, the CDR3 reads TGTGCCTGGAGTTTTTTCGAGCGATGGACCGGGGAGCTGTTTTTT. Encoded protein: CAWSFFERWTGELFF.

V usage is TRBV5-4 and J usage is TRBJ2-3; 7 nucleotides agree with TRBD1. Losses at the gene ends were 4 bases for V and 6 bases for J; bases not matched to a gene: 5. This CDR3 comprises 13 residues. Germline CDR1 and CDR2: SGHNT and YYREEE (reference sequence). CDR3: CASSTDRDDTQYF. The CDR3 DNA is TGTGCCAGCAGCACAGACAGGGACGATACGCAGTATTTT.

CDR3 DNA sequence: TGTGCCAGCAGTTTTTTGGCCGTGAACTATGGCTACACCTTC. This codes for CASSFLAVNYGYTF. The chain is built from TRBV28 and TRBJ1-2; no definite D call. Germline CDR1 is MDHEN and CDR2 is SYDVKM. Trimming removed 3 bases at V and 2 bases at J, with 10 bases between. There are 14 residues in the CDR3.